These 17 T cell receptor beta chains came from one sample sequenced in a study of identical twins (dated by TCRdb to the mid-2010s). Library construction relied on 5' RACE. TCRdb records Illumina HiSeq 2000 as the sequencer. Through fastp at Q25 and MiXCR, TCRdb rebuilt clones from the public reads, retaining in-frame beta chains. Rows with one shared CDR3 protein collapse into an entry with the most common genes and DNA. This sample lists under 300,000 distinct CDR3 sequences; roughly 13% were detected once. Of the sample, roughly 4% falls within the top ten clones. These records were also assigned to another study, of yellow fever vaccine responses in identical twins.

The sequencing sample was made of memory (CD45RO+) T cells sorted from blood. Sample cell subset or site, as interpreted from the label and publication: CD45RO+ enriched T cells. These receptors all stem from a woman younger than 30 in good health.

The chain employs TRBV11-1 and TRBJ1-6; TRBD1 is a possible D gene (5 bases). Trimming shortened V by 8 bases and J by 7 bases, and 9 bases separated the two germline ends. The CDR3 contains 12 residues. Per the germline V gene, CDR1 is SGHAT and CDR2 is FQDESV (reference sequence). The CDR3 loop is CASGWGNSPLHF. CDR3 bases: TGTGCCAGCGGTTGGGGGAATTCACCCCTCCACTTT.

This clonotype was counted at least ten times. The genes are TRBV4-2 and TRBJ2-1; TRBD2 agrees at 7 bases. The CDR3 length is 14 residues. V lost 5 bases and J lost 7; bases outside the gene matches: 8. Germline CDR1 and CDR2: LGHNA and YNFKEQ. This chain's CDR3 is CASSSSGRGNEQFF. The CDR3 DNA reads TGTGCCAGCAGCTCTAGCGGTCGAGGGAATGAGCAGTTCTTC.

The CDR3 DNA reads TGTGCCAGCAGCTTCCCCGGAGACATCTATGGCTACACCTTC. It codes for CASSFPGDIYGYTF. This rearrangement joins TRBV28 to TRBJ1-2; D is uncertain. V was clipped by 6 bases and J by 4 bases, with 15 bases between them. The germline V gene has CDR1 MDHEN and CDR2 SYDVKM. The CDR3 is 14 residues long.

This clonotype has a handful of counts. This sequence joins TRBV18 and TRBJ2-7; 7 bases are shared with TRBD1. The CDR3 consists of 14 residues. From germline, CDR1 is KGHSH and CDR2 LQKENI. Trimming removed 3 bases from V and 3 bases from J; junction bases left unmatched: 5. In DNA form, the CDR3 reads TGTGCCAGCTCACCCGGGACAGAGGTCTACGAGCAGTACTTC. Amino acids: CASSPGTEVYEQYF.

The chain joins TRBV20-1 to TRBJ1-2, with a tentative D call TRBD1 (5 bases). The CDR3 covers 13 residues. Trimming removed 6 bases at V and 2 bases at J, with 13 bases between. Germline CDR1 DFQATT, CDR2 SNEGSKA (reference sequence). DNA for the CDR3: TGCAGTGCCCGGGACGGACGAAACTATGGCTACACCTTC. Encoded protein: CSARDGRNYGYTF.

There are many counts of this clonotype. The chain joins TRBV24-1 to TRBJ2-2; TRBD1 aligns across 7 bases. Germline loops: CDR1 KGHDR, CDR2 SFDVKD. The CDR3 spans 16 residues. Trimming removed 3 bases from V and 4 bases from J; junction bases left unmatched: 7. The CDR3 sequence is CATSDPTGTGTGELFF. For the CDR3, the DNA is TGTGCCACCAGTGATCCGACAGGGACGGGCACCGGGGAGCTGTTTTTT.

The chain links TRBV27 to TRBJ2-7; TRBD1 aligns across 9 bases. The CDR3 sequence is 15 residues long. CDR1 and CDR2 (germline): MNHEY, SMNVEV (reference sequence). Trimming cost V 2 bases and J 5 bases; bases outside gene matches: 7. The CDR3 reads CASSLTRTGVHEQYF. The CDR3 DNA reads TGTGCCAGCAGTTTAACCCGGACAGGGGTCCACGAGCAGTACTTC.

This clonotype occurred a few times. The V call is TRBV6-6, the J call TRBJ2-1; D unresolved. Trimming took off 7 bases at V and 0 bases at J, with 7 bases between the two ends. Germline lookup yields CDR1 MNHNY and CDR2 SVGAGI (reference sequence). The CDR3 sequence is 13 residues long. CDR3 coding DNA: TGTGCCAGCAAATGGAGCTCCTACAATGAGCAGTTCTTC. This encodes CASKWSSYNEQFF.

This clonotype was counted many times. The chain recombines TRBV20-1 with TRBJ2-1, with 9 bases identical to TRBD2. The germline gives CDR1 DFQATT, CDR2 SNEGSKA (reference sequence). The CDR3 length is 13 residues. V dropped 7 bases and J dropped 8; count of bases not matched to a gene: 9. The CDR3 sequence is CSGVAGVGDEQFF. The CDR3 DNA sequence: TGCAGTGGAGTAGCGGGAGTCGGGGATGAGCAGTTCTTC.

This clonotype was recorded many times. The chain uses TRBV12-3 or TRBV12-4 and TRBJ2-7; 7 nucleotides agree with TRBD1. J was trimmed by 4 bases and V by 7 bases; bases with no gene match: 10. The CDR3 length is 14 residues. CDR3 nucleotides: TGTGCCAGCACCCTGGGACAGAGAACTTACGAGCAGTACTTC. Translated, it gives CASTLGQRTYEQYF.

The sample holds a few counts of this clonotype. The CDR3, as DNA: TGTGCCAGCAATTGGAGACCTGACACCGGGGAGCTGTTTTTT. It is translated as CASNWRPDTGELFF. V usage is TRBV27 and J usage is TRBJ2-2; no clear D gene. V lost 7 bases, J lost 3 bases, and 12 bases lay in between. CDR1 is MNHEY, CDR2 SMNVEV, per germline (reference sequence). This CDR3 region has 14 residues.

V and J are TRBV2 and TRBJ1-1; TRBD1 matches at 7 bases. The CDR3 length is 13 residues. Germline V gene data show CDR1 as SNHLY and CDR2 as FYNNEI. The trim removed 3 bases at V and 11 bases at J, leaving 9 bases unmatched. The CDR3 DNA reads TGTGCCAGCAGTGAGGACAGGCGGGGGAGGGCTTTCTTT. Residues: CASSEDRRGRAFF.

In regard to this clonotype: A read error is possible here, since a much larger clone lies one base away. V gene TRBV6-1 combines with J gene TRBJ1-5; D gene ambiguous. The CDR3 is made up of 17 amino acids. The V and J ends lost 6 bases and 0 bases respectively, with 18 bases between them. The germline CDR1 and CDR2 sequences are MNHNS and SASEGT. CDR3 bases: TGTGCCAGCAGGAGGTCAGTGGGGATGTATAGCAATCAGCCCCAGCATTTT. It codes for CASRRSVGMYSNQPQHF.

This clonotype has a count of ten or more. The rearrangement links TRBV5-1 to TRBJ2-1; D remains ambiguous. Trimming pared 4 bases from V and 6 bases from J, leaving 17 bases between. Germline V gene sequence: CDR1 SGHRS, CDR2 YFSETQ. The CDR3 contains 15 residues. The chain's CDR3 is CASSASNPSGNEQFF. CDR3 DNA: TGCGCCAGCAGCGCAAGTAACCCCTCAGGCAATGAGCAGTTCTTC. Full variable domain (rest looked up from reference TRBV5-1 and TRBJ2-1): KAGVTQTPRYLIKTRGQQVTLSCSPISGHRSVSWYQQTPGQGLQFLFEYFSETQRNKGNFPGRFSGRQFSNSRSEMNVSTLELGDSALYLCASSASNPSGNEQFFGPGTRLTVL.

This clonotype was picked up a small number of times. The J gene is TRBJ2-7, the V gene TRBV11-2; 7 bases fit TRBD2. CDR1 and CDR2 (germline): SGHAT, FQNNGV. This CDR3 has 17 amino acids. V dropped 1 base and J dropped 1; count of bases not matched to a gene: 10. The CDR3 sequence: CASSLGGGSGFSYEQYF. CDR3 in DNA: TGTGCCAGCAGCTTAGGCGGTGGTAGCGGGTTTTCCTACGAGCAGTACTTC.

This clonotype was counted between two and nine times. The rearrangement links TRBV12-3 or TRBV12-4 to TRBJ2-6; D is uncertain. CDR3 length: 16 amino acids. V was trimmed by 5 bases and J by 7 bases, leaving 18 bases between them. This chain's CDR3 is CASSPHLKEGANVLTF. CDR3 in DNA: TGTGCCAGCAGTCCCCATCTGAAAGAAGGTGCCAACGTCCTGACTTTC.

This clonotype was seen a few times. CDR3 bases: TGTGCCAGCAGCCCGCCATCCGGGGCCCTTGCCAGCAATGAGCAGTTCTTC. Amino acid sequence: CASSPPSGALASNEQFF. The gene calls are TRBV7-9 and TRBJ2-1, with D possibly being TRBD1 or TRBD2 (5 bases each). This CDR3 has 17 residues. CDR1 is SEHNR and CDR2 is FQNEAQ in the germline V gene (reference sequence). V shed 5 bases and J shed 6 bases, with 23 bases lying between them. The full variable domain, completed using reference TRBV7-9 and TRBJ2-1, is DTGVSQNPRHKITKRGQNVTFRCDPISEHNRLYWYRQTLGQGPEFLTYFQNEAQLEKSRLLSDRFSAERPKGSFSTLEIQRTEQGDSAMYLCASSPPSGALASNEQFFGPGTRLTVL.